What follows are 28 T cell receptor beta chains derived from one specimen sequenced in a study of T-cell reconstitution after alpha-beta-depleted transplantation in children (dated by TCRdb to the mid-2010s). What the treatment or condition label conveys for this sample: allogeneic hematopoietic cell transplantation with graft depleted of TCRalphabeta T cells and CD19 B cells. Library construction relied on PCR. Instrument on record: Illumina HiSeq 2500. TCR libraries were prepared with molecular barcoding, using unique molecular identifiers to normalize TCRbeta repertoire quantification. The public reads were quality trimmed at Q25 with fastp and then assembled into clones with MiXCR by TCRdb, keeping productive beta chains. Rows are unified per CDR3 protein, each entry keeping the most common DNA and genes. This sample comprises about 980,000 distinct CDR3 sequences, around 30% of them detected only once. Around 30% of the sample rests with the top ten.

The sample consisted of PBMCs, mostly from graft donor cells, taken 360 days after TCRalphabeta/CD19-depleted stem cell transplant. The receptors originated from a boy in the first two years of life who had a stem cell transplant for SCID, so the T cells may come from the graft donor.

In this sample, this clonotype turned up a few times. The chain joins TRBV18 to TRBJ2-2; 9 bases are a match to TRBD2. Germline V gives CDR1 KGHSH, CDR2 LQKENI. J gave up 5 bases and V 2 bases, and 0 bases lay outside the gene matches. The CDR3 is 14 amino acids. CDR3 bases: TGTGCCAGCTCACCAACTAGCGGGACCGGGGAGCTGTTTTTT. It encodes CASSPTSGTGELFF.

The chain carries TRBV7-9 and TRBJ2-5, with TRBD2 identical over 9 bases. The CDR3 consists of 17 residues. Per the germline V gene, CDR1 is SEHNR and CDR2 is FQNEAQ (reference sequence). With 0 bases clipped from V and 2 bases from J, the junction kept 7 bases outside the gene matches. The CDR3 region has the DNA TGTGCCAGCAGCTTAGCTAAGACTAGCGGATTTCAAGAGACCCAGTACTTC. Its protein product is CASSLAKTSGFQETQYF.

This clonotype was counted between two and nine times. The chain joins TRBV20-1 to TRBJ1-6, with 8 bases fitting TRBD1. V trimming: 4 bases; J trimming: 8 bases; junction bases outside the gene matches: 10. Germline CDR1 reads DFQATT; CDR2 reads SNEGSKA (reference sequence). The CDR3 is made up of 15 amino acids. The CDR3 reads CSANKDRAGDSPLHF. The CDR3 nucleotides are TGCAGTGCTAACAAGGACAGGGCCGGCGATTCACCCCTCCACTTT.

This clonotype was detected only once. The chain links TRBV7-6 to TRBJ2-1; D gene ambiguous. The CDR3 runs 13 residues. Germline CDR1 reads SGHVS; CDR2 reads FNYEAQ. The V end was cut by 5 bases, the J end by 10 bases, with 15 bases between. CDR3 region: CASSPRLRAEQFF. DNA of the CDR3: TGTGCCAGCAGCCCCCGACTTAGGGCCGAGCAGTTCTTC. The variable domain in full, completed from reference TRBV7-6 and TRBJ2-1, reads GAGVSQSPRYKVTKRGQDVALRCDPISGHVSLYWYRQALGQGPEFLTYFNYEAQQDKSGLPNDRFSAERPEGSISTLTIQRTEQRDSAMYRCASSPRLRAEQFFGPGTRLTVL.

This clonotype has at least ten counts. V and J are TRBV5-5 and TRBJ2-1, with D perhaps being TRBD1 or TRBD2 (5 bases each). The V end was cut by 2 bases, the J end by 4 bases, with 22 bases between. The CDR3 runs 18 residues. Per the germline V gene, CDR1 is SGHKS and CDR2 is YYEKEE (reference sequence). CDR3 loop: CASSLGALATGTYNEQFF. DNA of the CDR3: TGTGCCAGCAGCTTAGGCGCCTTAGCGACCGGGACGTACAATGAGCAGTTCTTC.

This clonotype showed up just a few times. V is TRBV4-2 and J is TRBJ1-5; 7 bases are shared with TRBD1. This CDR3 contains 18 residues. Germline lookup yields CDR1 LGHNA and CDR2 YNFKEQ. The V gene end was trimmed by 4 bases and the J gene end by 1 base; junction bases not matched to a gene: 13. CDR3 DNA: TGTGCCAGCAGCCCGGGGACAGCGTTGCCCCTAAGCAATCAGCCCCAGCATTTT. Protein product: CASSPGTALPLSNQPQHF.

The chain carries TRBV12-3 or TRBV12-4 and TRBJ2-1; 7 positions match TRBD2. The CDR3 loop spans 15 amino acids. Unmatched junction bases numbered 8, after V lost 7 bases and J lost 2 bases. The CDR3 DNA is TGTGCCAGCAACCCAAGCGGGGCTACCTACAATGAGCAGTTCTTC. This sequence encodes CASNPSGATYNEQFF.

The chain uses TRBV9 and TRBJ2-2, with D perhaps being TRBD1 or TRBD2 (5 bases each). V was trimmed by 3 bases and J by 8 bases, leaving 17 bases between them. Germline CDR1 and CDR2: SGDLS and YYNGEE. CDR3 size: 15 residues. The CDR3 protein is CASSAPGPRAGELFF. For the CDR3, the DNA is TGTGCCAGCAGCGCCCCGGGACCTCGGGCGGGGGAGCTGTTTTTT.

The rearrangement joins TRBV20-1 to TRBJ2-1, with TRBD1 matching over 12 bases. Germline CDR1 DFQATT, CDR2 SNEGSKA (reference sequence). The CDR3 runs 14 residues. V trimming: 6 bases; J trimming: 6 bases; junction bases outside the gene matches: 6. CDR3 in DNA: TGCAGTGCGCCGGGACAGGGGGCGGCCAATGAGCAGTTCTTC. The encoded protein is CSAPGQGAANEQFF.

This chain connects TRBV6-5 to TRBJ2-7; D may be TRBD1 (5 bases). Germline V gives CDR1 MNHEY, CDR2 SVGAGI. Trimming shortened V by 6 bases and J by 3 bases, and 15 bases separated the two germline ends. This CDR3 region has 14 residues. The CDR3 protein is CASRFSGQSYEQYF. In nucleotides, the CDR3 is TGTGCCAGCAGATTCTCAGGACAAAGCTACGAGCAGTACTTC.

The genes are TRBV12-3 or TRBV12-4 and TRBJ2-7; a weak D match, TRBD1 (5 bases). CDR3 length: 15 amino acids. Trimming removed 2 bases at V and 3 bases at J, with 14 bases between. The CDR3 reads CASSLLDIAGYEQYF. In nucleotides, the CDR3 is TGTGCCAGCAGTTTATTGGACATCGCAGGCTACGAGCAGTACTTC.

This clonotype was recorded a few times. This chain uses TRBV6-5 with TRBJ1-2; possibly TRBD1 for D (5 bases). This CDR3 contains 17 residues. Looked up from germline, CDR1 is MNHEY and CDR2 is SVGAGI. The V and J ends lost 0 bases and 3 bases respectively, with 17 bases between them. CDR3 loop: CASSYSRGGVGHYGYTF. The CDR3 nucleotides read TGTGCCAGCAGTTACTCGCGTGGGGGGGTCGGTCACTATGGCTACACCTTC.

The genes are TRBV6-2 or TRBV6-3 and TRBJ1-5; D unresolved. Trimming took 5 bases from V and 5 from J, leaving 19 bases between them. The CDR3 runs 16 residues. The germline V gene encodes CDR1 MNHEY and CDR2 SVGEGT. CDR3: CASSRTPGVGDQPQHF. The CDR3 DNA sequence: TGTGCCAGCAGTCGTACCCCGGGCGTCGGCGATCAGCCCCAGCATTTT.

J is TRBJ1-6 and V is TRBV7-6, with 10 bases identical to TRBD1. The CDR3 runs to 16 residues. In germline, CDR1 is SGHVS, CDR2 FNYEAQ. Losses at the gene ends were 1 base for V and 7 bases for J; bases not matched to a gene: 4. The chain's CDR3 is CASSLGGTGVNSPLHF. The CDR3 DNA sequence: TGTGCCAGCAGCTTAGGCGGGACAGGGGTGAATTCACCCCTCCACTTT. The full variable domain, with the rest looked up from reference TRBV7-6 and TRBJ1-6, is GAGVSQSPRYKVTKRGQDVALRCDPISGHVSLYWYRQALGQGPEFLTYFNYEAQQDKSGLPNDRFSAERPEGSISTLTIQRTEQRDSAMYRCASSLGGTGVNSPLHFGNGTRLTVT.

In this sample, this clonotype turned up a few times. This sequence joins TRBV5-1 and TRBJ2-2, with unresolved D. This CDR3 has 16 residues. Trimming cost V 7 bases and J 0 bases, with 16 bases left between them. The germline V gene encodes CDR1 SGHRS and CDR2 YFSETQ. Here the CDR3 reads CASGTGPLTNTGELFF. The DNA for the CDR3 is TGCGCCAGCGGCACGGGTCCCCTTACGAACACCGGGGAGCTGTTTTTT.

This chain links TRBV5-1 with TRBJ2-1; 9 bases align to TRBD1. The V gene's germline CDR1 is SGHRS and CDR2 YFSETQ. The CDR3 spans 14 residues. V lost 4 bases, J lost 7 bases, and 6 bases stayed unmatched. This CDR3 is CASSGDRVRNEQFF. In DNA form, the CDR3 reads TGCGCCAGCAGCGGGGACAGGGTGAGGAATGAGCAGTTCTTC.

This clonotype was seen a few times. The chain is built from TRBV11-2 and TRBJ2-1, with 7 bases fitting TRBD1. V was clipped by 5 bases and J by 6 bases; unmatched bases: 7. Germline assignment: CDR1 SGHAT and CDR2 FQNNGV. The CDR3 sequence is 14 residues long. The CDR3 spells CASSHIDRANEQFF. The CDR3, as DNA: TGTGCCAGCAGCCACATAGACAGGGCCAATGAGCAGTTCTTC.

This clonotype was recorded a few times. The chain links TRBV6-5 to TRBJ2-7, with D possibly TRBD1 on 6 matching bases. This CDR3 spans 15 amino acids. Per germline, CDR1 MNHEY and CDR2 SVGAGI. The germline V and J ends were trimmed by 5 bases and 2 bases, with 16 bases remaining between them. The CDR3 bases are TGTGCCAGCAGTAACCACCGGACAGTTGCCTACGAGCAGTACTTC. Protein sequence: CASSNHRTVAYEQYF.

This clonotype occurred a few times. This chain connects TRBV4-2 to TRBJ2-7; D remains unclear. The CDR3 loop spans 14 amino acids. Germline lookup yields CDR1 LGHNA and CDR2 YNFKEQ. The V end was cut by 3 bases, the J end by 7 bases, with 16 bases between. This chain's CDR3 is CASSQARVSWEQYF. Here the CDR3 DNA reads TGTGCCAGCAGCCAGGCTAGGGTGAGTTGGGAGCAGTACTTC.

This clonotype has just a few counts. CDR3 nucleotides: TGTGCCATCAGGACCGGGACAGCGACCTACGAGCAGTACTTC. The encoded protein is CAIRTGTATYEQYF. The chain carries TRBV10-3 and TRBJ2-7; TRBD1 matches 7 bases. After removal of 6 bases from V and 2 bases from J, the junction contained 7 bases not matched to a gene. This CDR3 has 14 amino acids. Germline lookup yields CDR1 ENHRY and CDR2 SYGVKD.

V gene TRBV6-5 combines with J gene TRBJ1-1, with 7 bases aligning to TRBD1. The CDR3 sequence is 16 residues long. V shed 4 bases, J shed 1 base, and the junction held 9 bases outside the gene matches. Germline V gives CDR1 MNHEY, CDR2 SVGAGI. The CDR3 DNA reads TGTGCCAGCAGTTTGGAACAGGGGATGGGGAACACTGAAGCTTTCTTT. Translating it yields CASSLEQGMGNTEAFF.

This clonotype was found a few times. The rearrangement joins TRBV5-1 to TRBJ1-1, with D maybe TRBD1 (5 bases). Germline V gene data show CDR1 as SGHRS and CDR2 as YFSETQ. The V end lost 0 bases, the J end lost 4 bases, and 13 bases lay between the germline ends. This CDR3 spans 15 amino acids. The CDR3 sequence is CASSLGVGGTTEAFF. For the CDR3, the DNA is TGCGCCAGCAGCTTGGGAGTCGGGGGGACCACTGAAGCTTTCTTT.

This chain links TRBV3-1 with TRBJ2-2; possible D gene TRBD2, 7 bases. CDR1 is LGHDT, CDR2 YNNKEL, per germline (reference sequence). V lost 5 bases to trimming and J lost 5 bases, with 15 bases between them. The CDR3 contains 15 residues. The CDR3 loop reads CASSDGGLRTGELFF. The CDR3 DNA is TGTGCCAGCAGCGACGGGGGGCTGAGGACCGGGGAGCTGTTTTTT.

V is TRBV4-1 and J is TRBJ1-5, with no clear D. Trimming shortened V by 0 bases and J by 6 bases, and 12 bases separated the two germline ends. This CDR3 contains 15 residues. Per germline, CDR1 MGHRA and CDR2 YSYEKL. The chain's CDR3 is CASSQDPQESQPQHF. CDR3 nucleotides: TGCGCCAGCAGCCAAGATCCCCAGGAGAGTCAGCCCCAGCATTTT.

The J gene is TRBJ2-1, the V gene TRBV6-1, with D perhaps TRBD1 (7 bases). Germline CDR1 reads MNHNS; CDR2 reads SASEGT. The V end lost 8 bases, the J end lost 10 bases, and 18 bases lay between the germline ends. The length of the CDR3 is 13 residues. The CDR3 region is CASLAGGSREQFF. CDR3 coding DNA: TGTGCCAGCCTCGCAGGGGGGTCTCGGGAGCAGTTCTTC.

This rearrangement joins TRBV27 to TRBJ2-7, with 10 bases matching TRBD1. Germline lookup yields CDR1 MNHEY and CDR2 SMNVEV (reference sequence). This CDR3 is 15 amino acids long. The V gene end was trimmed by 6 bases and the J gene end by 4 bases; junction bases not matched to a gene: 9. The CDR3 reads CASSFLTGGFYEQYF. DNA of the CDR3: TGTGCCAGCAGCTTCCTGACAGGGGGCTTTTACGAGCAGTACTTC.

This chain connects TRBV6-5 to TRBJ1-6; D unclear. V lost 2 bases and J lost 9, with 8 bases in between. The CDR3 loop spans 13 amino acids. Germline V lookup: CDR1 MNHEY, CDR2 SVGAGI. CDR3 in amino acids: CASSYAETSPLHF. The CDR3 region has the DNA TGTGCCAGCAGTTACGCAGAAACTTCACCCCTCCACTTT.

This clonotype turned up a few times. V and J are TRBV20-1 and TRBJ1-3; 9 nucleotides match TRBD1. Losses at the gene ends were 5 bases for V and 5 bases for J; bases not matched to a gene: 4. CDR1 and CDR2 from the germline V gene are DFQATT and SNEGSKA (reference sequence). The CDR3 contains 13 residues. The CDR3 sequence: CSAGTGLRNTIYF. Here the CDR3 DNA reads TGCAGTGCTGGGACAGGGTTAAGAAACACCATATATTTT.